The clone carrying this T cell receptor beta chain was seen ten or more times. Trimming shortened V by 0 bases and J by 7 bases, and 10 bases separated the two germline ends. Germline V gene data show CDR1 as SGHKS and CDR2 as YYEKEE (reference sequence). The CDR3 covers 13 residues. These data are taken from a study of T-cell reconstitution after alpha-beta-depleted transplantation in children. Preparation of the TCRbeta library was carried out with unique molecular identifiers. In TCRdb, the PCR reads were re-called with MiXCR into one record per CDR3 protein. This sample has a few hundred thousand distinct CDR3 sequences; approximately 9.7% occur once, and the top ten carry approximately 5%.

The chain links TRBV5-5 to TRBJ1-2; no clear D gene. Sequenced here: PBMCs from the stem cell graft donor, sampled from the stem cell graft. This TCR came from a human donor who donated a stem cell graft to a child with SCID. Written as DNA, the CDR3 is TGTGCCAGCAGCTTGGGAGATGGGTTTGGCTACACCTTC. Its protein product is CASSLGDGFGYTF.